This T cell receptor (beta chain) was documented in a study of technical replicates of blood from several donors. CDR3 length equals 17 residues. The ends were cut back, 0 bases at V and 5 bases at J, with 20 bases in the middle. CDR1 and CDR2 from the germline V gene are MGHRA and YSYEKL. Only in-frame clones appear in the TCRdb table, and some are missing; sequencing was by immunoSEQ multiplex PCR. The sample records approximately 81,000 clones, 96% being singletons. This chain uses TRBV4-1 with TRBJ2-7; a possible D gene is TRBD1 (6 bases). Sequencing was carried out using T cells isolated from PBMCs. The clonotype was recovered from a human donor in good health. The CDR3 DNA reads as TGCGCCAGCAGCCAAGATAGGAGTTCGACAGGCTGGGACGAGCAGTACTTC. It is translated as CASSQDRSSTGWDEQYF.